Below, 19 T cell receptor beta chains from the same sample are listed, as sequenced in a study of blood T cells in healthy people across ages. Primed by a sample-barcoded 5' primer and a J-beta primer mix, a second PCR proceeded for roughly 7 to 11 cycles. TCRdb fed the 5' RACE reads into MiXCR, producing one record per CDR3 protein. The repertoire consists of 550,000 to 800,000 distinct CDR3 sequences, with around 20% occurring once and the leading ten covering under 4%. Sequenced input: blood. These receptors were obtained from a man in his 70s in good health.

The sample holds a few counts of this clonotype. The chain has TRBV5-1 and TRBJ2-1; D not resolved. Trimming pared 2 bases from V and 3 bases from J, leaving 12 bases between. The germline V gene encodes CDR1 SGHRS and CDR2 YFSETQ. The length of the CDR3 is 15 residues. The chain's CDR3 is CASSLAVMDYNEQFF. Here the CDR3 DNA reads TGCGCCAGCAGCTTAGCCGTTATGGACTACAATGAGCAGTTCTTC.

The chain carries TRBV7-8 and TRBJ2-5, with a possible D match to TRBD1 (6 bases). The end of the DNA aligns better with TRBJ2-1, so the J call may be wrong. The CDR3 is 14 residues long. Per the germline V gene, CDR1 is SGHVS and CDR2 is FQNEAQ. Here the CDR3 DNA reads TGTGCCACCGCCGTGACAGGAATCTACAATGAGCAGTTCTTC. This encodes CATAVTGIYNEQFF.

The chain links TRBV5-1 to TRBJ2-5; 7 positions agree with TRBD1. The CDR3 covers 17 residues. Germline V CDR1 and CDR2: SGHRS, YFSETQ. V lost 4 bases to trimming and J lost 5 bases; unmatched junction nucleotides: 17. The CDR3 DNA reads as TGCGCCAGCAGCCAGGAAATAAAGACAGGGAGTATCGAGACCCAGTACTTC. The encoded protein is CASSQEIKTGSIETQYF.

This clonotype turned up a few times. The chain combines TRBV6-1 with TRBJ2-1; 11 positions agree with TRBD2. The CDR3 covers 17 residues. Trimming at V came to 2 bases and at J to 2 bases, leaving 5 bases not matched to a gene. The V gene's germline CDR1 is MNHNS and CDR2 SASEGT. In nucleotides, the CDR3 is TGTGCCAGCAGTGAAAATATAGCGGGAGGGCCCTACAATGAGCAGTTCTTC. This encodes CASSENIAGGPYNEQFF.

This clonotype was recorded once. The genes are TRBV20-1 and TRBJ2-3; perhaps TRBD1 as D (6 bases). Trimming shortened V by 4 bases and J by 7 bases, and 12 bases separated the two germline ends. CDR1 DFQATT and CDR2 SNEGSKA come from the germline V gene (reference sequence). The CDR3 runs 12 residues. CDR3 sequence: CSATGGLNTQYF. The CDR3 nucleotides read TGCAGTGCTACTGGGGGCCTGAATACGCAGTATTTT.

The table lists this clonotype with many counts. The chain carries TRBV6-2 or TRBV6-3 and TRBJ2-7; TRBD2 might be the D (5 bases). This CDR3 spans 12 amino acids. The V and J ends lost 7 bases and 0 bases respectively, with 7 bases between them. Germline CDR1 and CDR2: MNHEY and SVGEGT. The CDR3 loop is CASKRNSYEQYF. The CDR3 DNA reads TGTGCCAGCAAGCGGAACTCCTACGAGCAGTACTTC.

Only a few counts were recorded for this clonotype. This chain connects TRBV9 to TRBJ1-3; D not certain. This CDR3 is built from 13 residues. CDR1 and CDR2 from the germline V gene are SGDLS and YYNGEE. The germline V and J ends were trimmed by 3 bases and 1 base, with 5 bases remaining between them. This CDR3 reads CASSANSGNTIYF. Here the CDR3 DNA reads TGTGCCAGCAGCGCAAATTCTGGAAACACCATATATTTT.

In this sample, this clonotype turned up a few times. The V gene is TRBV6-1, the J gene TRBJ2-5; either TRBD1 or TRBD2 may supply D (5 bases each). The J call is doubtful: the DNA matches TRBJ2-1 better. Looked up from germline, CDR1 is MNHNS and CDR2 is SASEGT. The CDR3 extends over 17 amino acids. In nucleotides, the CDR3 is TGTGCCAGCAGTGAAGCGGTCCCCGGGACCGCTCTCAATGAGCAGTTCTTC. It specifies CASSEAVPGTALNEQFF.

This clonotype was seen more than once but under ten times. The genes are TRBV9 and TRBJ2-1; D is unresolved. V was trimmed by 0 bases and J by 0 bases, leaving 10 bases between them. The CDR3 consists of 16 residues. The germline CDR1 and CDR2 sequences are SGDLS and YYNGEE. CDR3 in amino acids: CASSVDARSSYNEQFF. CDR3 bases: TGTGCCAGCAGCGTAGATGCGAGGAGCTCCTACAATGAGCAGTTCTTC.

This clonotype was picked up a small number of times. Written as DNA, the CDR3 is TGTGCCAGTACCATGGACGGGGGGTATAGCAATCAGCCCCAGCATTTT. Translated: CASTMDGGYSNQPQHF. The chain joins TRBV19 to TRBJ1-5; D perhaps matches TRBD1 (5 bases). V lost 7 bases and J 0 bases, leaving 16 bases between the germline ends. The V gene's germline CDR1 is LNHDA and CDR2 SQIVND (reference sequence). This CDR3 contains 16 residues.

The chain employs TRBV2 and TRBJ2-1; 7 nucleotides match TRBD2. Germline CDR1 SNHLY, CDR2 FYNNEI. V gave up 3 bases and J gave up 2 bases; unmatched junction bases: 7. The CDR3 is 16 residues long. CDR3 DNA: TGTGCCAGCAGTGATTCGTCGGGGGGAGCCTACAATGAGCAGTTCTTC. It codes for CASSDSSGGAYNEQFF.

CDR3: CASSFRQYNEQFF. CDR3 sequence (DNA): TGTGCCAGCAGCTTTCGACAGTACAATGAGCAGTTCTTC. J is TRBJ2-1 and V is TRBV11-1; weak D call: TRBD1 (5 bases). The V end was cut by 3 bases, the J end by 4 bases, with 7 bases between. The germline V gene has CDR1 SGHAT and CDR2 FQDESV (reference sequence). This CDR3 spans 13 amino acids.

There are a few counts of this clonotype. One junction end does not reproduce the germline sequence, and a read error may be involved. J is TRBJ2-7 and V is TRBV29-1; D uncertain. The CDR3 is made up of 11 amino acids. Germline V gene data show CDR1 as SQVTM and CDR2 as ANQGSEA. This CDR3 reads CSPPYPYEQYF. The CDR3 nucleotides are TGCAGCCCCCCCTATCCCTACGAACAGTACTTC.

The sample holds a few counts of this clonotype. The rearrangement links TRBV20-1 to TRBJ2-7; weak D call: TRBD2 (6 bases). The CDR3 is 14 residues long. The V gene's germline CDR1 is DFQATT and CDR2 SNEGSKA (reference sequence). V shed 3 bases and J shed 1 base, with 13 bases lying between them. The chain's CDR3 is CSARAEGRSYEQYF. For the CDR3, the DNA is TGCAGTGCTAGGGCGGAGGGGCGTTCCTACGAGCAGTACTTC.

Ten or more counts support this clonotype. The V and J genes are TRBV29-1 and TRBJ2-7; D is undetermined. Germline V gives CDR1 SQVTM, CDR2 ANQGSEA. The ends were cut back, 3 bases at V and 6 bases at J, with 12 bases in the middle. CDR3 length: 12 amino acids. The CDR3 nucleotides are TGCAGCGTTGACCTAGGATGGGGCGAGCAGTACTTC. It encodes CSVDLGWGEQYF.

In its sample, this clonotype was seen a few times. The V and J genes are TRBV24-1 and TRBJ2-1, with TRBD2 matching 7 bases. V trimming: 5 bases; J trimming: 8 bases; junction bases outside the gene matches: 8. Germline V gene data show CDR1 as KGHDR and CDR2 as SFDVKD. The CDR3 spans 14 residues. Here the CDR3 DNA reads TGTGCCACCAGTGGCTGGCGGGAGAGCGATGAGCAGTTCTTC. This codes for CATSGWRESDEQFF.

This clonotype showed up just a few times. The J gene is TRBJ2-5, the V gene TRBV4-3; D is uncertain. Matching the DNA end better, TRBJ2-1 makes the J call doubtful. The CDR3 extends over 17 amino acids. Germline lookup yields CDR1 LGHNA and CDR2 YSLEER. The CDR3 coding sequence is TGCGCCAGCAGCCAAGATGGCCGTGGATCGGACTACAATGAGCAGTTCTTC. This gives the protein CASSQDGRGSDYNEQFF.

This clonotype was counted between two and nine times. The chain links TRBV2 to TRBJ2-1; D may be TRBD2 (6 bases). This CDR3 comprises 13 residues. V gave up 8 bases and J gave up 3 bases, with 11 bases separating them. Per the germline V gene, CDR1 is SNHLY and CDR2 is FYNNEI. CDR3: CASSRGYYNEQFF. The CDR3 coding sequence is TGTGCCAGCTCGCGGGGATACTACAATGAGCAGTTCTTC.

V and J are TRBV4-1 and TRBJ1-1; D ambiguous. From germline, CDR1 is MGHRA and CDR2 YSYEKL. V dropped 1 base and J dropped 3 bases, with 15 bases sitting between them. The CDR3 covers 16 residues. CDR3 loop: CASSQGSRTPHTEAFF. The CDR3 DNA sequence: TGCGCCAGCAGCCAAGGGTCCCGAACCCCCCACACTGAAGCTTTCTTT.